The clone carrying this TCR beta chain has a handful of counts. The source of the sample is a study of blood T cell repertoires in COVID-19. Study background: The United States, Italy and Spain provided the acute and convalescent COVID-19 samples.

V was shortened by 0 bases and J by 10 bases, with 14 bases between the two germline ends. Germline assignment: CDR1 SGHRS and CDR2 YFSETQ. CDR3 length: 15 residues. The Seattle site enrolled patients during active infection and followed them longitudinally. TCRdb's copy holds only in-frame clones and misses some; the assay was immunoSEQ multiplex PCR. The data hold roughly 220,000 clones, with around 86% observed a single time. The specimen was peripheral blood. The V and J genes are TRBV5-1 and TRBJ1-6; D call uncertain. The sequence derives from a woman of 80 years or more with COVID-19, enrolled during active disease. The CDR3 region has the DNA TGCGCCAGCAGCTTGGAAGGAGCCCGAAGATCACCCCTCCACTTT. Its protein product is CASSLEGARRSPLHF.